The next 19 T cell receptor beta chains were all read from a single sample in a study of control samples from healthy donors and cancer patients. The method was immunoSEQ multiplex PCR; TCRdb's version includes in-frame clones alone and lacks a portion of them. The sample lists roughly 170,000 clones, about 91% seen once, with approximately 2% in the top ten. Sequencing was performed on blood. The source of these receptors is a woman between 40 and 55 years old in good health.

V is TRBV2 and J is TRBJ2-7; 10 positions agree with TRBD1. The CDR3 has 17 residues. V trimming: 1 base; J trimming: 7 bases; junction bases outside the gene matches: 13. The germline gives CDR1 SNHLY, CDR2 FYNNEI. The CDR3 DNA sequence: TGTGCCAGCAGTGAAGGGCAAGTAGGGACAGGGGCGGGGGAGCAGTACTTC. Its translation: CASSEGQVGTGAGEQYF.

The genes are TRBV11-2 and TRBJ1-2; D is possibly TRBD1 (5 bases). The CDR3 is 13 amino acids. The germline V and J ends were trimmed by 6 bases and 3 bases, with 11 bases remaining between them. Per the germline V gene, CDR1 is SGHAT and CDR2 is FQNNGV. The CDR3 protein is CASRPTGYYGYTF. The CDR3 bases are TGTGCCAGCAGACCCACAGGTTACTATGGCTACACCTTC.

The table lists this clone with a count of one. J is TRBJ1-5 and V is TRBV4-1; D might be TRBD1 (5 bases). This CDR3 contains 14 residues. V dropped 4 bases and J dropped 5 bases, with 12 bases sitting between them. Germline CDR1 reads MGHRA; CDR2 reads YSYEKL. The CDR3 is CASSRGVGDQPQHF. The CDR3 DNA reads TGCGCCAGCAGCCGAGGGGTTGGGGATCAGCCCCAGCATTTT.

On this clone: In the same sample, other DNA sequences code for this CDR3. The rearrangement uses TRBV12-3 or TRBV12-4 and TRBJ1-2; D remains unclear. The V end was cut by 3 bases, the J end by 7 bases, with 6 bases between. This CDR3 contains 11 residues. DNA for the CDR3: TGTGCCAGCAGTTTGGGTGGTGGCTACACCTTC. Translating gives CASSLGGGYTF.

The CDR3, as DNA: TGTGCCAGCAGCCGAGCCGGGTGGCAAGAGACCCAGTACTTC. As protein: CASSRAGWQETQYF. The chain has TRBV14 and TRBJ2-5, with D uncertain. Germline V lookup: CDR1 SGHDN, CDR2 FVKESK. The CDR3 has 14 residues. V lost 4 bases, J lost 2 bases, and 11 bases lay in between.

The J gene is TRBJ2-1, the V gene TRBV2; tentative D call: TRBD2 (5 bases). The germline V gene encodes CDR1 SNHLY and CDR2 FYNNEI. V was trimmed by 7 bases and J by 0 bases, leaving 13 bases between them. This CDR3 spans 15 amino acids. DNA of the CDR3: TGTGCCAGCACCCGAGCGGCGAGCTCCTACAATGAGCAGTTCTTC. It codes for CASTRAASSYNEQFF.

The chain has TRBV11-2 and TRBJ2-7; no reliable D call. Per germline, CDR1 SGHAT and CDR2 FQNNGV. V was pared by 3 bases and J by 2 bases, with 17 bases between. CDR3 length equals 16 residues. CDR3 DNA: TGTGCCAGCAGCTTGTCCTCCGGGTGGGAAGCCTACGAGCAGTACTTC. Its translation: CASSLSSGWEAYEQYF.

This clone was detected once. The genes are TRBV5-1 and TRBJ2-7; TRBD1 is a possible D gene (6 bases). The V gene lost 0 bases and the J gene lost 0 bases, with 10 bases spanning the gap. The CDR3 consists of 15 residues. From germline, CDR1 is SGHRS and CDR2 YFSETQ. The CDR3: CASSLGTASSYEQYF. CDR3 DNA: TGCGCCAGCAGCTTGGGGACAGCAAGCTCCTACGAGCAGTACTTC.

Within the sample, this clone is medium-sized (0.01 to 0.1%). The chain links TRBV6-1 to TRBJ2-5; tentatively, D is TRBD1 or TRBD2 (6 bases each). The CDR3 covers 14 residues. From germline, CDR1 is MNHNS and CDR2 SASEGT. V shed 0 bases and J shed 5 bases, with 10 bases lying between them. In DNA form, the CDR3 reads TGTGCCAGCAGTGAAGCGGGGGGCTGGGAGACCCAGTACTTC. Translating it yields CASSEAGGWETQYF.

This clone has only one observation. J is TRBJ2-7 and V is TRBV4-1; the D gene is possibly TRBD2 (5 bases). V was cut by 1 base and J by 2 bases, with 12 bases left in between. This CDR3 region has 15 residues. The germline gives CDR1 MGHRA, CDR2 YSYEKL. CDR3 region: CASSQGPLGAYEQYF. CDR3 DNA sequence: TGCGCCAGCAGCCAAGGGCCTCTCGGGGCCTACGAGCAGTACTTC.

The gene calls are TRBV5-1 and TRBJ2-7; tentatively, D is TRBD1 (6 bases). Trimming stripped 0 bases from V and 1 base from J, with 8 bases between. The CDR3 has 14 residues. Germline V gene sequence: CDR1 SGHRS, CDR2 YFSETQ. CDR3: CASSLGTVSYEQYF. The CDR3 region has the DNA TGCGCCAGCAGCTTGGGGACAGTATCCTACGAGCAGTACTTC.

This clone has just one count. The chain couples TRBV11-3 to TRBJ1-1; D ambiguous. Looked up from germline, CDR1 is SGHNT and CDR2 is YENEEA. The ends were cut back, 0 bases at V and 6 bases at J, with 8 bases in the middle. This CDR3 comprises 13 residues. CDR3 nucleotides: TGTGCCAGCAGCTTAGACAGGTCTTCTGAAGCTTTCTTT. Its protein product is CASSLDRSSEAFF.

CDR3 nucleotides: TGTGCCAGTAGTATACAGGGTACGAATTCACCCCTCCACTTT. This sequence encodes CASSIQGTNSPLHF. The chain is built from TRBV19 and TRBJ1-6; D perhaps matches TRBD1 (5 bases). The CDR3 contains 14 residues. Germline lookup yields CDR1 LNHDA and CDR2 SQIVND (reference sequence). V dropped 2 bases and J dropped 7 bases, with 9 bases sitting between them.

The chain is built from TRBV18 and TRBJ2-7; maybe TRBD1 (6 bases). V lost 3 bases, J lost 6 bases, and 12 bases lay in between. Germline loops: CDR1 KGHSH, CDR2 LQKENI. The CDR3 sequence is 13 residues long. The CDR3 spells CASSPPTGFEQYF. DNA of the CDR3: TGTGCCAGCTCACCGCCTACAGGGTTCGAGCAGTACTTC. The full variable domain, with the rest looked up from reference TRBV18 and TRBJ2-7, is NAGVMQNPRHLVRRRGQEARLRCSPMKGHSHVYWYRQLPEEGLKFMVYLQKENIIDESGMPKERFSAEFPKEGPSILRIQQVVRGDSAAYFCASSPPTGFEQYFGPGTRLTVT.

The J gene is TRBJ2-4, the V gene TRBV4-1; the match to TRBD2 covers 8 bases. V lost 1 base, J lost 1 base, and 12 bases stayed unmatched. Germline-derived CDR1 and CDR2 are MGHRA and YSYEKL. The CDR3 is 19 amino acids. The CDR3 here is CASSQGVAGLIKAKNIQYF. CDR3 in DNA: TGCGCCAGCAGCCAAGGGGTAGCGGGGTTAATTAAGGCCAAAAACATTCAGTACTTC.

V usage is TRBV7-8 and J usage is TRBJ2-3, with D maybe TRBD2 (6 bases). In germline, CDR1 is SGHVS, CDR2 FQNEAQ. The V gene lost 2 bases and the J gene lost 2 bases, with 11 bases spanning the gap. The CDR3 sequence is 15 residues long. Here the CDR3 DNA reads TGTGCCAGCAGCTTAAAGCGGGCCCCCACAGATACGCAGTATTTT. Translated, it gives CASSLKRAPTDTQYF.

J is TRBJ2-5 and V is TRBV7-6; 7 positions match TRBD2. Looked up from germline, CDR1 is SGHVS and CDR2 is FNYEAQ. The ends lost 2 bases at V and 2 bases at J; junction bases unmatched: 8. This CDR3 has 16 amino acids. Written as DNA, the CDR3 is TGTGCCAGCAGCTTATATTTGATGGGGGGGCAAGAGACCCAGTACTTC. Its translation: CASSLYLMGGQETQYF. The full variable domain, with the rest looked up from reference TRBV7-6 and TRBJ2-5, is GAGVSQSPRYKVTKRGQDVALRCDPISGHVSLYWYRQALGQGPEFLTYFNYEAQQDKSGLPNDRFSAERPEGSISTLTIQRTEQRDSAMYRCASSLYLMGGQETQYFGPGTRLLVL.

The V and J genes are TRBV19 and TRBJ2-7, with 7 nucleotides matching TRBD1. This CDR3 is 12 amino acids long. J lost 2 bases, V lost 8 bases, and 3 bases had no gene match. Germline-derived CDR1 and CDR2 are LNHDA and SQIVND (reference sequence). The CDR3 is CASGGQAYEQYF. In nucleotides, the CDR3 is TGTGCCAGTGGCGGACAGGCCTACGAGCAGTACTTC.

This chain connects TRBV29-1 to TRBJ2-3; D possibly corresponds to TRBD1 (6 bases). The germline V gene has CDR1 SQVTM and CDR2 ANQGSEA. CDR3 length: 15 residues. The ends were cut back, 1 base at V and 0 bases at J, with 11 bases in the middle. The CDR3 DNA follows: TGCAGCGTTGAAGGGACAGCCACTAGCACAGATACGCAGTATTTT. Translation: CSVEGTATSTDTQYF.